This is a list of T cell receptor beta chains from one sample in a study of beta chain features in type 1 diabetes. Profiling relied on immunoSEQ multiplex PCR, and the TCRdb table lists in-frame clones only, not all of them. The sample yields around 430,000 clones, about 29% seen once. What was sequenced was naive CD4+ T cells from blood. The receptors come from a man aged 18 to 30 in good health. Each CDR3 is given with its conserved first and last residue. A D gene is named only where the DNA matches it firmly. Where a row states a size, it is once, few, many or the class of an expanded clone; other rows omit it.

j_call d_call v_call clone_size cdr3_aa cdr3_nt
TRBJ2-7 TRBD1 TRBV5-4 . CASRPAGQGLAYEQYF TGTGCCAGCAGGCCCGCCGGACAGGGGTTAGCCTACGAGCAGTACTTC
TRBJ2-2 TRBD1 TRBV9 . CASSPSDRGHGELFF TGTGCCAGCAGCCCATCGGACAGGGGGCACGGGGAGCTGTTTTTT
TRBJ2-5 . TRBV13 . CASSLRGSPQYF TGTGCCAGCAGCCTTCGAGGCTCACCCCAGTACTTC
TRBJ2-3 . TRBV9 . CASSASTDTQYF TGTGCCAGCAGCGCCTCCACAGATACGCAGTATTTT
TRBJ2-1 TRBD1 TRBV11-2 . CASSPRGTGRDEQFF TGTGCCAGCAGCCCGCGGGGGACAGGGCGGGATGAGCAGTTCTTC
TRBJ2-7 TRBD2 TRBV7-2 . CASTTTSGYEQYF TGTGCCAGCACAACGACTAGCGGCTACGAGCAGTACTTC
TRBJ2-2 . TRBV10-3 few CAISATPGENTGELFF TGTGCCATCAGTGCGACTCCCGGGGAGAACACCGGGGAGCTGTTTTTT
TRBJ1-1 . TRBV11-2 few CASSLQGTEAFF TGTGCCAGCAGCTTACAGGGCACTGAAGCTTTCTTT
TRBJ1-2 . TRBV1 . CTSSQDVGISNYGYTF TGCACCAGCAGCCAAGATGTGGGAATTTCTAACTATGGCTACACCTTC
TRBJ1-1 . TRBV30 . CAWSVLAGTMGTEAFF TGTGCCTGGAGTGTACTAGCCGGGACGATGGGCACTGAAGCTTTCTTT
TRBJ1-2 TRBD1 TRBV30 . CAWVRTGRNYGYTF TGTGCCTGGGTCCGGACAGGGAGGAACTATGGCTACACCTTC
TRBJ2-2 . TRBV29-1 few CSALGSLSAGELFF TGCAGCGCCCTTGGGTCGTTATCGGCCGGGGAGCTGTTTTTT
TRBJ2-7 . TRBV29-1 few CSVERDSTYEQYF TGCAGCGTTGAACGGGACTCTACCTACGAGCAGTACTTC
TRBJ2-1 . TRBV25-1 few CASSEAGTFNEQFF TGTGCCAGCAGTGAAGCCGGGACTTTCAATGAGCAGTTCTTC
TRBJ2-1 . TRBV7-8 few CASSLAASRKFF TGTGCCAGCAGCTTAGCGGCCTCCAGGAAGTTCTTC
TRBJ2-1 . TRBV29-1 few CSVGEARGSYNEQFF TGCAGCGTTGGGGAGGCCCGGGGCTCCTACAATGAGCAGTTCTTC
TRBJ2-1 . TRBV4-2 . CASSPGGQSSYNEQFF TGTGCCAGCAGCCCGGGGGGACAGAGCTCCTACAATGAGCAGTTCTTC
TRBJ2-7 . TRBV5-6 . CASSSYYEQYF TGTGCCAGCAGCTCATACTACGAGCAGTACTTC
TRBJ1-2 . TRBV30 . CAWSVGINYGYTF TGTGCCTGGAGTGTCGGAATTAACTATGGCTACACCTTC
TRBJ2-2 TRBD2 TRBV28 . CASKPSGSHTGELFF TGTGCCAGCAAGCCTAGCGGGAGCCACACCGGGGAGCTGTTTTTT
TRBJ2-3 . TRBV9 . CASSDGRRGSTDTQYF TGTGCCAGCAGCGACGGAAGGAGGGGGAGCACAGATACGCAGTATTTT
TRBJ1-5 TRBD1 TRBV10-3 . CAISESGQFNQPQHF TGTGCCATCAGTGAGTCGGGACAGTTCAATCAGCCCCAGCATTTT
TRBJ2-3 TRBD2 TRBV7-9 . CASSAWPGGTDTQYF TGTGCCAGCAGCGCCTGGCCGGGAGGGACAGATACGCAGTATTTT
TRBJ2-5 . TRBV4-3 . CASSQVLGETQYF TGCGCCAGCAGCCAAGTCCTAGGAGAGACCCAGTACTTC
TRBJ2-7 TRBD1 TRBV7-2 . CASSLVGDSTYEQYF TGTGCCAGCAGCTTAGTCGGGGACAGCACCTACGAGCAGTACTTC
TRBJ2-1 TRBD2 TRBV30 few CAWSPGLASHNEQFF TGTGCCTGGAGCCCCGGACTAGCGTCCCACAATGAGCAGTTCTTC
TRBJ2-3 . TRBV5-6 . CASSPSTDTQYF TGTGCCAGCAGCCCTAGTACAGATACGCAGTATTTT
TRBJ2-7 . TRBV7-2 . CASSEGNEQYF TGTGCCAGCAGCGAAGGAAACGAGCAGTACTTC